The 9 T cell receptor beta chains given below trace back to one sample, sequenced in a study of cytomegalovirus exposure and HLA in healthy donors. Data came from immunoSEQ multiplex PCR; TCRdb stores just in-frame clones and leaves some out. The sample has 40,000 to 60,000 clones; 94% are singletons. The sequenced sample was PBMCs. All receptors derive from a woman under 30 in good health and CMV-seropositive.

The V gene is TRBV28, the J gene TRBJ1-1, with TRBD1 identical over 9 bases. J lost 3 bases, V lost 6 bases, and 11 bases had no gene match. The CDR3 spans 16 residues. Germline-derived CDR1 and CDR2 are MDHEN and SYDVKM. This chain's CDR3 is CASSPRGQGTYTEAFF. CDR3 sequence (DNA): TGTGCCAGCAGCCCCCGGGGACAGGGAACCTACACTGAAGCTTTCTTT.

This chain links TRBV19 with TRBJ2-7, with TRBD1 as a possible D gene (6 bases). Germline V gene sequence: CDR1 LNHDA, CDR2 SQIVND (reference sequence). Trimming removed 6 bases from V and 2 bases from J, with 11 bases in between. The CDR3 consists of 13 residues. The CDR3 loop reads CASRKGGAYEQYF. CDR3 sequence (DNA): TGTGCCAGTAGAAAAGGGGGAGCCTACGAGCAGTACTTC.

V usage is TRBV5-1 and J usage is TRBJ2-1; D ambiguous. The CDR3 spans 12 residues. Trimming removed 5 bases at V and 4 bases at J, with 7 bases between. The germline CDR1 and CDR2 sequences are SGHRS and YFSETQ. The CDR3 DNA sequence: TGCGCCAGCAGTCCAGATTACAATGAGCAGTTCTTC. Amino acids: CASSPDYNEQFF.

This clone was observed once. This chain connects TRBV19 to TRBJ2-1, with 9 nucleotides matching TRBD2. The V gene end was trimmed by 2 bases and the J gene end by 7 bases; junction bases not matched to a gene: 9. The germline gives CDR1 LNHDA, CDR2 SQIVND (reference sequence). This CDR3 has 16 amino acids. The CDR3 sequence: CASSIMASGIRNEQFF. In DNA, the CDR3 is TGTGCCAGTAGTATAATGGCTAGCGGGATTCGAAATGAGCAGTTCTTC.

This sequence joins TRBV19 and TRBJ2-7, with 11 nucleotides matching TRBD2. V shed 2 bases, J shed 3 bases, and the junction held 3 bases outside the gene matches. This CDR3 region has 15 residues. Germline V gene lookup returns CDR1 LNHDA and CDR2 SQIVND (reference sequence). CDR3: CASSIPSGRIYEQYF. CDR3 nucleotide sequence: TGTGCCAGTAGTATACCTAGCGGGAGGATCTACGAGCAGTACTTC.

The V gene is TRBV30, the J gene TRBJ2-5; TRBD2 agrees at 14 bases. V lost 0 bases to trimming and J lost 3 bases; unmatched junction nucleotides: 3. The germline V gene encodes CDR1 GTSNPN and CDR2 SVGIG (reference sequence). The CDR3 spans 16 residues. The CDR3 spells CAWSVGTSGREETQYF. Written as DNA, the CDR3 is TGTGCCTGGAGTGTAGGGACTAGCGGGAGAGAAGAGACCCAGTACTTC.

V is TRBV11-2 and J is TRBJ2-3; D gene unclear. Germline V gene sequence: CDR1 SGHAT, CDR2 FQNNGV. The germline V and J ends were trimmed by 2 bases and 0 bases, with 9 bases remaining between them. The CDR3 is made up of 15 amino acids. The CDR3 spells CASSLSDSSTDTQYF. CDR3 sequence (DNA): TGTGCCAGCAGCTTATCAGACTCTAGCACAGATACGCAGTATTTT.

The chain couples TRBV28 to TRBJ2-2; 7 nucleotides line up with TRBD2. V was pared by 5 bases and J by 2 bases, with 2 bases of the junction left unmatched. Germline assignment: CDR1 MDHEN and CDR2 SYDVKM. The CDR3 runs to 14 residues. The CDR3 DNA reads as TGTGCCAGCAGTCAGCGGGGAAACACCGGGGAGCTGTTTTTT. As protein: CASSQRGNTGELFF.

In DNA form, the CDR3 reads TGCAGCGTGGGGGGGGGCAGGGGGCTCGAGACCCAGTACTTC. This translates into CSVGGGRGLETQYF. The V call is TRBV29-1, the J call TRBJ2-5; TRBD1 might be the D (8 bases). This CDR3 is built from 14 residues. Germline CDR1 and CDR2: SQVTM and ANQGSEA. The germline V and J ends were trimmed by 6 bases and 5 bases, with 19 bases remaining between them.